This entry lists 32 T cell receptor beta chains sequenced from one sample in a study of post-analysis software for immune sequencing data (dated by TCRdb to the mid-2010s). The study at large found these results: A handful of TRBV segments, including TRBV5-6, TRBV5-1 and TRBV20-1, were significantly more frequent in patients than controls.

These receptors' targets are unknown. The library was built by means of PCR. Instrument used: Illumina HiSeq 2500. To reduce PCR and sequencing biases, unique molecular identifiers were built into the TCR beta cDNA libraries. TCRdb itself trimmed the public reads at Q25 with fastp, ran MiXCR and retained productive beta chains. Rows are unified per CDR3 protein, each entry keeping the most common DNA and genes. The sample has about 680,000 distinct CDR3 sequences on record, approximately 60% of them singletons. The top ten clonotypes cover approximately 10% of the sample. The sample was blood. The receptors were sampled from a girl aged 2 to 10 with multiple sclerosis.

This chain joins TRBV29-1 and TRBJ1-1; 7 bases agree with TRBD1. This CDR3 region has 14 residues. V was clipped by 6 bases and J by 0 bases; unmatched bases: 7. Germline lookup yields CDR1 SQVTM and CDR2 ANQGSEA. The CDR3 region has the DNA TGCAGCGTCGACCCGACAGGGATGAACACTGAAGCTTTCTTT. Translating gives CSVDPTGMNTEAFF.

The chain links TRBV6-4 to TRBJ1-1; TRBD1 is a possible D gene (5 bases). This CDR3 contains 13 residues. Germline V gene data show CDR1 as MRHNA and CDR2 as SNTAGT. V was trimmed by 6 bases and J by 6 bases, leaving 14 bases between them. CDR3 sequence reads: CASRGTEGPEAFF. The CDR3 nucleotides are TGTGCCAGCAGGGGGACCGAGGGTCCTGAAGCTTTCTTT.

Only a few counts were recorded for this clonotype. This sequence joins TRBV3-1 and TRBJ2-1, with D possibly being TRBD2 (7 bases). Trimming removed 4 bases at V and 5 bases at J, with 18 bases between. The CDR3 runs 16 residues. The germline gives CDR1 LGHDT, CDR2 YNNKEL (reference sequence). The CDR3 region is CASSLPRGGGDNEQFF. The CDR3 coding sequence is TGTGCCAGCAGCCTCCCCCGAGGGGGGGGCGACAATGAGCAGTTCTTC.

The CDR3 DNA reads TGCGCCAGCAGTTCATCCGGGACACACTGGAATGAGCAGTTCTTC. This sequence encodes CASSSSGTHWNEQFF. The chain has TRBV10-1 and TRBJ2-1; D perhaps matches TRBD1 (6 bases). Germline values: CDR1 WNHNN, CDR2 SYGVQD (reference sequence). CDR3 length equals 15 residues. Trimming cost V 5 bases and J 7 bases, with 18 bases left between them.

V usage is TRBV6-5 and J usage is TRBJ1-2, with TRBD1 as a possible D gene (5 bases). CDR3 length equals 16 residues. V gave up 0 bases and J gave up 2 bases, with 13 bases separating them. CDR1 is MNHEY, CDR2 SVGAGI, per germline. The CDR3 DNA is TGTGCCAGCAGTTACTCGCTATGGGCAGGGAACTATGGCTACACCTTC. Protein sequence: CASSYSLWAGNYGYTF.

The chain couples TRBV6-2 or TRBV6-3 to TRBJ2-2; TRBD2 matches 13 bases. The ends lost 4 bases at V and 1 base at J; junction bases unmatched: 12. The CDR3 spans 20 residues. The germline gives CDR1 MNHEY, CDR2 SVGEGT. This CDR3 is CASSWRLWTSGGLNTGELFF. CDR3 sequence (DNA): TGTGCCAGCAGTTGGCGCCTATGGACTAGCGGGGGCCTGAACACCGGGGAGCTGTTTTTT.

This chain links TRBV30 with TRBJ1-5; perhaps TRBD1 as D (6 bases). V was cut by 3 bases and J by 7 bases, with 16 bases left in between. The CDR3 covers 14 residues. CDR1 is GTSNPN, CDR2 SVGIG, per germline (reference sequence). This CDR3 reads CAWSLRGAEQPQHF. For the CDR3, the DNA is TGTGCCTGGAGCCTCAGGGGAGCAGAGCAGCCCCAGCATTTT.

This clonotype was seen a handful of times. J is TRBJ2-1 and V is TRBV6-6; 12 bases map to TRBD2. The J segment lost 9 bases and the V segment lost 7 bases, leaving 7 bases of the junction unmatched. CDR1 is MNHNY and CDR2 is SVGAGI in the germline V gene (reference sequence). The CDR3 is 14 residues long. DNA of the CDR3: TGTGCCAGCACCCTCGGACTAGCGGGATCTGAGCAGTTCTTC. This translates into CASTLGLAGSEQFF.

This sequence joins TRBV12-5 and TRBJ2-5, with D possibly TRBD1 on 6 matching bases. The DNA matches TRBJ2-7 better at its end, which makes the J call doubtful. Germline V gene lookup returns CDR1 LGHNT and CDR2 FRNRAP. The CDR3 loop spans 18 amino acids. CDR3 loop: CASGLVQAFGAGAYEQYF. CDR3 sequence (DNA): TGTGCTAGTGGTTTGGTACAAGCTTTTGGGGCAGGGGCGTACGAGCAGTACTTC.

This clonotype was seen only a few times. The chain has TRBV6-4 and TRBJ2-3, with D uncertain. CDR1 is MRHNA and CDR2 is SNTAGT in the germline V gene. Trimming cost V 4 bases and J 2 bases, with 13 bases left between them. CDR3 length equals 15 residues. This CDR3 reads CASSGVGTSTDTQYF. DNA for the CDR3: TGTGCCAGCAGTGGGGTCGGAACCTCCACAGATACGCAGTATTTT.

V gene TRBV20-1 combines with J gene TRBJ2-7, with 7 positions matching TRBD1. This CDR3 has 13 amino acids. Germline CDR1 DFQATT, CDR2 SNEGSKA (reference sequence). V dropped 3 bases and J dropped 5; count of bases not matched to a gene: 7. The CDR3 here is CSARGSDRDEQYF. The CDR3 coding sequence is TGCAGTGCTAGGGGTTCAGACAGGGACGAGCAGTACTTC.

CDR3 loop: CASSLIPGGLYNEQFF. The CDR3 coding sequence is TGCGCCAGCAGCTTGATACCGGGAGGGTTGTACAATGAGCAGTTCTTC. This sequence joins TRBV5-1 and TRBJ2-1; TRBD2 aligns across 8 bases. J gave up 4 bases and V 1 base, and 7 bases lay outside the gene matches. The CDR3 covers 16 residues. CDR1 and CDR2 (germline): SGHRS, YFSETQ.

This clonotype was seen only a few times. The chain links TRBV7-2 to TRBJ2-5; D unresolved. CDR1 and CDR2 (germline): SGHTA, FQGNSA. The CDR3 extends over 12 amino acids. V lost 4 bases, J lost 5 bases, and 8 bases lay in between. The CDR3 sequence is CASSSREETQYF. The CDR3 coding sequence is TGTGCCAGCAGCTCCCGAGAGGAGACCCAGTACTTC.

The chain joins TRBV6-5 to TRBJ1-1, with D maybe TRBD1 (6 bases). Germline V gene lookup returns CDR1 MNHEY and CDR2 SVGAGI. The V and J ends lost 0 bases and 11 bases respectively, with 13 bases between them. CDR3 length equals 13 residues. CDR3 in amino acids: CASSYSRTDRAFF. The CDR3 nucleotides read TGTGCCAGCAGTTACTCACGCACTGACAGGGCTTTCTTT.

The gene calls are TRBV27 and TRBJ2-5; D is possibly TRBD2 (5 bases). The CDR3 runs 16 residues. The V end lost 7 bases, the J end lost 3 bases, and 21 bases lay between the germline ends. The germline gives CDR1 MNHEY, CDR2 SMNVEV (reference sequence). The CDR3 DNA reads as TGTGCCAGCATTGTCCGCTCAGCAGAGGGAAAAGAGACCCAGTACTTC. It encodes CASIVRSAEGKETQYF.

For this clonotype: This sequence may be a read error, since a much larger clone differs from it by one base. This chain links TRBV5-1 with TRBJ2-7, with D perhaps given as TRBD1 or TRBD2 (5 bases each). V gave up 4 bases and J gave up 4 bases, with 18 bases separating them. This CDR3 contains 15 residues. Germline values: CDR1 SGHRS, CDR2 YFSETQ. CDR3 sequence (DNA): TGCGCCAGCAGCAAGGGACCAGCGGCCCCTTACGAGCAGTACTTC. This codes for CASSKGPAAPYEQYF.

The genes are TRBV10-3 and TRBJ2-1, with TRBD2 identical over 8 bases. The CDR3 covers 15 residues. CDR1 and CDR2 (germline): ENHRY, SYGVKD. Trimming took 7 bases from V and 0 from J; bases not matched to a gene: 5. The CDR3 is CAITERESSYNEQFF. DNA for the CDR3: TGTGCCATCACAGAGCGGGAGAGCTCCTACAATGAGCAGTTCTTC.

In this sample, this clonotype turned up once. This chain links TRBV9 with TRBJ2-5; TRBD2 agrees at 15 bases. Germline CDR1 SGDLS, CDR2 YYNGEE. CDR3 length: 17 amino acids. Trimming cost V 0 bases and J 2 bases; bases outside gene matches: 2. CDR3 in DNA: TGTGCCAGCAGCGTAGGGGGACTAGCGGGGGGACAAGAGACCCAGTACTTC. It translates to CASSVGGLAGGQETQYF.

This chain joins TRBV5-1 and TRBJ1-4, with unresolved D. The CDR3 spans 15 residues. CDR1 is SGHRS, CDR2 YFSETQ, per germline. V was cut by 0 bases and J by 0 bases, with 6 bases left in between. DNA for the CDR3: TGCGCCAGCAGCTTGGTCCCCACAACTAATGAAAAACTGTTTTTT. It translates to CASSLVPTTNEKLFF. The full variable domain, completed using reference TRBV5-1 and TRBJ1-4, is KAGVTQTPRYLIKTRGQQVTLSCSPISGHRSVSWYQQTPGQGLQFLFEYFSETQRNKGNFPGRFSGRQFSNSRSEMNVSTLELGDSALYLCASSLVPTTNEKLFFGSGTQLSVL.

Written as DNA, the CDR3 is TGCAGTGCTGCTACCGACCTATTAGCGGATACGATCACAGATACGCAGTATTTT. It encodes CSAATDLLADTITDTQYF. This chain connects TRBV20-1 to TRBJ2-3; the D gene is possibly TRBD2 (6 bases). The CDR3 is made up of 18 amino acids. With 5 bases removed from V and 2 bases from J, the gap between germline ends came to 26 bases. From germline, CDR1 is DFQATT and CDR2 SNEGSKA (reference sequence).

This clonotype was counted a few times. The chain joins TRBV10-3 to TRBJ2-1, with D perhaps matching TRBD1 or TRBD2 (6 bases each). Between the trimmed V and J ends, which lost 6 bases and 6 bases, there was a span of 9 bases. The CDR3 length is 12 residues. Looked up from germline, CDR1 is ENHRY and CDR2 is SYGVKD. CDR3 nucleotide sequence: TGTGCCATCAGGAGGGGGGTCAATGAGCAGTTCTTC. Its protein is CAIRRGVNEQFF.

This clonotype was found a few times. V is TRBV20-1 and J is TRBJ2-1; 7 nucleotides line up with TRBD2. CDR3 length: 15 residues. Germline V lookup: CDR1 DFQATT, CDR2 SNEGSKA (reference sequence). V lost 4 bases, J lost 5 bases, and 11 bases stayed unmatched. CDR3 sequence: CSAIKLAREDNEQFF. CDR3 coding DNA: TGCAGTGCTATAAAACTAGCGAGGGAAGACAATGAGCAGTTCTTC.

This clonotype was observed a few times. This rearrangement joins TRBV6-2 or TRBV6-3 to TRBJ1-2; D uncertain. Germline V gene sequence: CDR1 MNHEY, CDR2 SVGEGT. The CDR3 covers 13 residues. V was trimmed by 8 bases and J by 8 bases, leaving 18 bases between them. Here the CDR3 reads CASRPEGAGGYTF. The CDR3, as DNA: TGTGCCAGCCGACCAGAGGGTGCAGGAGGCTACACCTTC.

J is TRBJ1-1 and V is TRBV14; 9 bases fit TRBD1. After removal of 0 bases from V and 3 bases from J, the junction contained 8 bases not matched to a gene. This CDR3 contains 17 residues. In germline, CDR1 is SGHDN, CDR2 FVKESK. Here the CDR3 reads CASSQDPRQGGDTEAFF. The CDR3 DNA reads TGTGCCAGCAGCCAAGATCCGAGACAGGGGGGAGACACTGAAGCTTTCTTT.

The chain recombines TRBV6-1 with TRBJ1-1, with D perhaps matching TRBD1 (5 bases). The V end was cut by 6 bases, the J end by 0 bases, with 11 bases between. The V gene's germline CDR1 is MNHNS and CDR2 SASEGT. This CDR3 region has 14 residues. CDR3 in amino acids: CASREGPLNTEAFF. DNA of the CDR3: TGTGCCAGCAGAGAGGGGCCTCTGAACACTGAAGCTTTCTTT.

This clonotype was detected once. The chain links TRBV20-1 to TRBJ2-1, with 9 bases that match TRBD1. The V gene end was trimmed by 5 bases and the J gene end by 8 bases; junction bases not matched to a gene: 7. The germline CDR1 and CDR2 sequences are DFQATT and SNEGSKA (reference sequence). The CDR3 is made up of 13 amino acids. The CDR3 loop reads CSAATGGRDEQFF. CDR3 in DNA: TGCAGTGCTGCGACAGGGGGTCGGGATGAGCAGTTCTTC.

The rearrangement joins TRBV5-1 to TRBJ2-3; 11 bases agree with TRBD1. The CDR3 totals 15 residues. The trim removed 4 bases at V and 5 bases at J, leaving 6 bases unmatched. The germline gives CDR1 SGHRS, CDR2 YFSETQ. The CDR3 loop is CASSGRTGGEDTQYF. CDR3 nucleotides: TGCGCCAGCAGCGGACGGACAGGGGGCGAAGATACGCAGTATTTT.

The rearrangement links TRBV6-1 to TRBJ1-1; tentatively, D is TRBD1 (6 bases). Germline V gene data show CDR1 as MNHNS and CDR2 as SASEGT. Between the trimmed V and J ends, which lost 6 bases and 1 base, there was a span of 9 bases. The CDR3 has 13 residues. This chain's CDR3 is CASRDSWNTEAFF. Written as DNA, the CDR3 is TGTGCCAGCAGGGACAGTTGGAACACTGAAGCTTTCTTT.

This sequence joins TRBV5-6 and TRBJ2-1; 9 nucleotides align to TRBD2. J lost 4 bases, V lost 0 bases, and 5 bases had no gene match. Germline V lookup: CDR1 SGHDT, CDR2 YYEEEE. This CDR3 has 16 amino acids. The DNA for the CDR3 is TGTGCCAGCAGCTTGGACGCGGGAGGGGCGTACAATGAGCAGTTCTTC. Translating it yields CASSLDAGGAYNEQFF.

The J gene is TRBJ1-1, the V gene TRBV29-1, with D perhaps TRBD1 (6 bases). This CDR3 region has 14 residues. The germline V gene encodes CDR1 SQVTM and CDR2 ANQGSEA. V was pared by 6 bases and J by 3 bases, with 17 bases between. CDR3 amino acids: CSVRVGGYDTEAFF. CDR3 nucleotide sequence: TGCAGCGTCCGGGTCGGGGGCTACGACACTGAAGCTTTCTTT.

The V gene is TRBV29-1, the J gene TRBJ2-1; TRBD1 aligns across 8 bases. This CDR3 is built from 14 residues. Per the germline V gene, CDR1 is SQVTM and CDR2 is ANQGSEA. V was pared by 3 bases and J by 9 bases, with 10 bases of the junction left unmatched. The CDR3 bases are TGCAGCGTTGAGGACAGGGTACCCAACGGTGAGCAGTTCTTC. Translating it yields CSVEDRVPNGEQFF.

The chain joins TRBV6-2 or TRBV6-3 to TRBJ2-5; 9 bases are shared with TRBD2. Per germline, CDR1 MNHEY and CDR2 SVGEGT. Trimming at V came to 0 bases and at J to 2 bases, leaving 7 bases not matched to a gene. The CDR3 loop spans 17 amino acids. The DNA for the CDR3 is TGTGCCAGCAGTTACTCCAGGAGCGGGGGGTTTCAAGAGACCCAGTACTTC. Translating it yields CASSYSRSGGFQETQYF.